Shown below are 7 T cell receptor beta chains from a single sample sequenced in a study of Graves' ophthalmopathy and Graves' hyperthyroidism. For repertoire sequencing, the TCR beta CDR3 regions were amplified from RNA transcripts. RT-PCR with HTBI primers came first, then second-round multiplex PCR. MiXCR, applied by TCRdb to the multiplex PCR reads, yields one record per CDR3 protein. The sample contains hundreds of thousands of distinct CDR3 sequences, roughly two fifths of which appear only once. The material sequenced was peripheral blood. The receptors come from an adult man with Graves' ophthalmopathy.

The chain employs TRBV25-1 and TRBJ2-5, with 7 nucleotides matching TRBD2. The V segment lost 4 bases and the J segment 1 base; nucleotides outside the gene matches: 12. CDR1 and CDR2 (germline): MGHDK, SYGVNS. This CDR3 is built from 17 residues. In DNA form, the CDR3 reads TGTGCCAGCAGTGCTAGCGCCGCGGGGGTGGTCCAAGAGACCCAGTACTTC. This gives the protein CASSASAAGVVQETQYF. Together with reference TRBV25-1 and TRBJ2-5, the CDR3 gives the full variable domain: EADIYQTPRYLVIGTGKKITLECSQTMGHDKMYWYQQDPGMELHLIHYSYGVNSTEKGDLSSESTVSRIRTEHFPLTLESARPSHTSQYLCASSASAAGVVQETQYFGPGTRLLVL.

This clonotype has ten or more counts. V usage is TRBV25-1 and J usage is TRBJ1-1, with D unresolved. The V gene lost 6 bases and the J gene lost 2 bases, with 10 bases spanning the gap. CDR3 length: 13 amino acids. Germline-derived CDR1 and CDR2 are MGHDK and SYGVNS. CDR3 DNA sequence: TGTGCCAGCAGAGCAGATGCCAACACTGAAGCTTTCTTT. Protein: CASRADANTEAFF.

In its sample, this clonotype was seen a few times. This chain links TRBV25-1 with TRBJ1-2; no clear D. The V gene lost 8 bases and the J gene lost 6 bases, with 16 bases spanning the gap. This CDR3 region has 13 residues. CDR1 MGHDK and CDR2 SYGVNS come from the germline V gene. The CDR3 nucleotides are TGTGCCAGCGTTGAAGAAAACGGGGATGGCTACACCTTC. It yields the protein CASVEENGDGYTF.

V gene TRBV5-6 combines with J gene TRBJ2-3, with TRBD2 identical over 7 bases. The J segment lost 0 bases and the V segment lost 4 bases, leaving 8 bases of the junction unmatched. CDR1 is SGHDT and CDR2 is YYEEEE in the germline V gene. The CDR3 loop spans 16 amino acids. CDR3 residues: CASSGEAGVSTDTQYF. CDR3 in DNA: TGTGCCAGCAGCGGTGAGGCGGGGGTTAGCACAGATACGCAGTATTTT.

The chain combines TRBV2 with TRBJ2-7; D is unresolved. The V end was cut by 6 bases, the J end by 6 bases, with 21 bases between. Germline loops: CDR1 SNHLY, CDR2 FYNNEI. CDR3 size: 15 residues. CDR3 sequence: CASSLSPVNVREQYF. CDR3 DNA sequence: TGTGCCAGCAGCCTCAGCCCGGTAAACGTACGCGAGCAGTACTTC.

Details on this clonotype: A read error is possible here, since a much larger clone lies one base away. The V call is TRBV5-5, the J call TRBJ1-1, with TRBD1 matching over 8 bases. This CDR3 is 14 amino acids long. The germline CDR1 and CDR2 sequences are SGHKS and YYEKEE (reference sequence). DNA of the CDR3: TGTGTCAGCAGCTTGGGACAGGCGGGGAGTGAAGCTTTCTTT. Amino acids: CVSSLGQAGSEAFF.

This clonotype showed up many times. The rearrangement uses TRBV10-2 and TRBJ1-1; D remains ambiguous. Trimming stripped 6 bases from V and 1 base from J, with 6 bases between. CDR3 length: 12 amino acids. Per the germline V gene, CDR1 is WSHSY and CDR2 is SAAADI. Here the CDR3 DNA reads TGCGCCAGCAGGGGCACGAACACTGAAGCTTTCTTT. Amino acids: CASRGTNTEAFF.